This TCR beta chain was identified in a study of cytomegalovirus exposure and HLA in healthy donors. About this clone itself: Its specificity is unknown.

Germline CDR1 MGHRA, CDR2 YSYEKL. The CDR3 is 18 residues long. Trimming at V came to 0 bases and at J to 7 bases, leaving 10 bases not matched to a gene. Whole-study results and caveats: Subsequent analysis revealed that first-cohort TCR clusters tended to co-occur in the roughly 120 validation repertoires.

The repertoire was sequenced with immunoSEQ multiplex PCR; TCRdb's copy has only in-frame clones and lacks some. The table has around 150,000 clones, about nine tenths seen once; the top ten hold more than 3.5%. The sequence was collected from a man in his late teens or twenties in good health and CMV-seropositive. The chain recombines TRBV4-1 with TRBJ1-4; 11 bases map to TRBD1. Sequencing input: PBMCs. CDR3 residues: CASSQEGTGGSFTEKLFF. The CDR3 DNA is TGCGCCAGCAGCCAAGAAGGGACAGGGGGAAGCTTTACTGAAAAACTGTTTTTT.